This T cell receptor beta chain derives from a study of blood T cell repertoires in COVID-19. Study details: The United States, Italy and Spain provided the acute and convalescent COVID-19 samples.

Here immunoSEQ multiplex PCR was the method, and the copy in TCRdb shows in-frame clones only, minus some. Of under 400,000 clones detected, around 88% appear once; the ten largest clones hold 1.5% to 2%. This TCR was recovered from a woman aged 30 to 39 with COVID-19, enrolled during active disease. The sample consisted of peripheral blood.

CDR3 amino acids: CASRGATGGETDTQYF. The CDR3 DNA is TGCGCCAGCAGAGGGGCCACAGGGGGTGAAACAGATACGCAGTATTTT. The chain links TRBV10-2 to TRBJ2-3, with 8 bases fitting TRBD1. The germline V gene has CDR1 WSHSY and CDR2 SAAADI. The V and J ends lost 6 bases and 3 bases, in that order; junction bases with no gene match: 11. The CDR3 consists of 16 residues.